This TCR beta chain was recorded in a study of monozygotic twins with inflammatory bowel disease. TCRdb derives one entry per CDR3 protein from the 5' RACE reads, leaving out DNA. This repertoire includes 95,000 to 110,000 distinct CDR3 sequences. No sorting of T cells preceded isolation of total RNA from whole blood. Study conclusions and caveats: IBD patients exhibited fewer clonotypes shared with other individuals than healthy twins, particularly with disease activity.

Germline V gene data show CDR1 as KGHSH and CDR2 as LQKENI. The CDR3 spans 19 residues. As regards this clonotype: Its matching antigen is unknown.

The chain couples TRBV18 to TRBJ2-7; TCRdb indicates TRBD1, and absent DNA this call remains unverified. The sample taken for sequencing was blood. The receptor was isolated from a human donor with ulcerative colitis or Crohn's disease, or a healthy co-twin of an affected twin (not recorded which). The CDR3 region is CASSPQNPLILGDSYEQYF.